Shown below are 17 T cell receptor beta chains from a single sample sequenced in a study of early T cells in non-severe SARS-CoV-2 infection. MiXCR was run by TCRdb on the 5' RACE reads, yielding one entry per CDR3 protein. Altogether about 64,000 distinct CDR3 sequences are present, roughly 9% being singletons, with the ten largest covering 10% to 15%. The source was whole blood, collected at baseline. These receptors were collected from an adult who was a healthcare worker with PCR-confirmed SARS-CoV-2 infection or an uninfected control (not recorded which).

This clonotype came up many times. The chain carries TRBV19 and TRBJ2-1, with TRBD2 as a possible D gene (6 bases). Germline-derived CDR1 and CDR2 are LNHDA and SQIVND (reference sequence). The CDR3 totals 16 residues. V lost 6 bases and J 7 bases, leaving 22 bases between the germline ends. The CDR3 spells CASRTLYSGVRNEQFF. Here the CDR3 DNA reads TGTGCCAGTAGGACTCTTTACTCGGGAGTGCGGAATGAGCAGTTCTTC.

This clonotype was observed a handful of times. This sequence joins TRBV29-1 and TRBJ2-4; D is undetermined. This CDR3 has 13 amino acids. The germline V and J ends were trimmed by 7 bases and 8 bases, with 18 bases remaining between them. Germline-derived CDR1 and CDR2 are SQVTM and ANQGSEA. CDR3 DNA: TGCAGCGGAACGAACTCCGGCGGTGACATTCAGTACTTC. It codes for CSGTNSGGDIQYF.

This clonotype was seen repeatedly, ten times or more. The chain employs TRBV3-1 and TRBJ2-7; D gene unclear. Germline CDR1 LGHDT, CDR2 YNNKEL (reference sequence). V lost 6 bases and J lost 3, with 12 bases in between. This CDR3 contains 13 residues. The CDR3 sequence is CASSRSHGYEQYF. CDR3 nucleotide sequence: TGTGCCAGCAGTCGTTCACACGGCTACGAGCAGTACTTC.

This clonotype was picked up many times. The chain recombines TRBV27 with TRBJ1-1; D remains ambiguous. Per the germline V gene, CDR1 is MNHEY and CDR2 is SMNVEV (reference sequence). This CDR3 spans 15 amino acids. Trimming left V 1 base short and J 1 base short, with 10 bases between. The CDR3 region is CASSLYGGKNTEAFF. The CDR3 nucleotides are TGTGCCAGCAGTTTATACGGAGGGAAGAACACTGAAGCTTTCTTT.

This clonotype appeared a few times. This chain joins TRBV10-3 and TRBJ1-1, with D possibly TRBD1 on 5 matching bases. The germline V and J ends were trimmed by 3 bases and 4 bases, with 6 bases remaining between them. CDR1 is ENHRY and CDR2 is SYGVKD in the germline V gene. CDR3 length: 12 amino acids. This chain's CDR3 is CAISDRATEAFF. The CDR3 DNA reads TGTGCCATCAGTGACAGGGCCACTGAAGCTTTCTTT.

Ten or more counts support this clonotype. CDR3: CASSYSGVNEQFF. CDR3 nucleotide sequence: TGTGCCAGCAGTTACTCGGGGGTGAATGAGCAGTTCTTC. The V and J genes are TRBV6-5 and TRBJ2-1; D is tentatively TRBD1 or TRBD2 (5 bases each). V was trimmed by 0 bases and J by 7 bases, leaving 7 bases between them. Germline CDR1 and CDR2: MNHEY and SVGAGI. The CDR3 runs 13 residues.

This clonotype has a count of ten or more. The rearrangement uses TRBV20-1 and TRBJ2-7; weak D call: TRBD1 (6 bases). The CDR3 has 13 residues. V shed 6 bases and J shed 0 bases, with 12 bases lying between them. Germline CDR1 DFQATT, CDR2 SNEGSKA (reference sequence). The CDR3 protein is CSADSGHSYEQYF. The CDR3 DNA sequence: TGCAGTGCCGATTCGGGACACTCCTACGAGCAGTACTTC.

This clonotype appeared a few times. The chain recombines TRBV11-1 with TRBJ2-2, with 10 bases aligning to TRBD2. J gave up 4 bases and V 7 bases, and 21 bases lay outside the gene matches. Germline V gene lookup returns CDR1 SGHAT and CDR2 FQDESV (reference sequence). This CDR3 is built from 20 residues. This CDR3 reads CASKSRAPSGGRWGTGELFF. CDR3 DNA sequence: TGTGCCAGCAAATCCCGTGCCCCTAGCGGGGGTCGATGGGGCACCGGGGAGCTGTTTTTT. Combining the CDR3 with reference TRBV11-1 and TRBJ2-2 gives the whole variable domain EAEVAQSPRYKITEKSQAVAFWCDPISGHATLYWYRQILGQGPELLVQFQDESVVDDSQLPKDRFSAERLKGVDSTLKIQPAELGDSAMYLCASKSRAPSGGRWGTGELFFGEGSRLTVL.

The J gene is TRBJ2-7, the V gene TRBV7-9; D tentatively reads TRBD1 or TRBD2 (5 bases each). The CDR3 extends over 14 amino acids. Germline CDR1 reads SEHNR; CDR2 reads FQNEAQ (reference sequence). With 6 bases removed from V and 2 bases from J, the gap between germline ends came to 14 bases. CDR3 in DNA: TGTGCCAGCAGTTCGCCGGGACCCCCCTACGAGCAGTACTTC. This encodes CASSSPGPPYEQYF.

This clonotype occurred many times. V gene TRBV7-6 combines with J gene TRBJ1-1; D remains ambiguous. This CDR3 has 14 amino acids. V lost 4 bases and J 0 bases, leaving 9 bases between the germline ends. Germline loops: CDR1 SGHVS, CDR2 FNYEAQ. CDR3 in DNA: TGTGCCAGCAGCTCTCCCCTCCTGAACACTGAAGCTTTCTTT. As protein: CASSSPLLNTEAFF. Based on the CDR3 plus reference TRBV7-6 and TRBJ1-1, the full variable domain is GAGVSQSPRYKVTKRGQDVALRCDPISGHVSLYWYRQALGQGPEFLTYFNYEAQQDKSGLPNDRFSAERPEGSISTLTIQRTEQRDSAMYRCASSSPLLNTEAFFGQGTRLTVV.

In this sample, this clonotype turned up many times. V and J are TRBV7-8 and TRBJ1-5, with TRBD1 matching over 7 bases. This CDR3 is built from 15 residues. Germline CDR1 and CDR2: SGHVS and FQNEAQ. V lost 5 bases to trimming and J lost 4 bases; unmatched junction nucleotides: 8. The DNA for the CDR3 is TGTGCCAGCAGCGCAGGGGGAATCGGGAATCAGCCCCAGCATTTT. It is translated as CASSAGGIGNQPQHF. Using reference TRBV7-8 and TRBJ1-5 for the parts outside the CDR3, the full variable domain is GAGVSQSPRYKVAKRGQDVALRCDPISGHVSLFWYQQALGQGPEFLTYFQNEAQLDKSGLPSDRFFAERPEGSVSTLKIQRTQQEDSAVYLCASSAGGIGNQPQHFGDGTRLSIL.

This clonotype was detected only a few times. The chain carries TRBV6-5 and TRBJ2-7, with a tentative D call TRBD2 (5 bases). The ends were cut back, 5 bases at V and 6 bases at J, with 14 bases in the middle. This CDR3 spans 13 amino acids. The germline V gene has CDR1 MNHEY and CDR2 SVGAGI. The CDR3 here is CASSPLGSPEQYF. The CDR3 DNA follows: TGTGCCAGCAGTCCACTAGGTTCGCCCGAGCAGTACTTC.

This clonotype was observed a handful of times. J is TRBJ2-1 and V is TRBV7-2, with TRBD2 matching over 13 bases. Germline V lookup: CDR1 SGHTA, CDR2 FQGNSA. The CDR3 sequence is 16 residues long. Trimming at V came to 3 bases and at J to 5 bases, leaving 4 bases not matched to a gene. The CDR3 DNA reads as TGTGCCAGCAGCTTGGGGACTAGCGGGACCCACAATGAGCAGTTCTTC. As protein: CASSLGTSGTHNEQFF.

The V and J genes are TRBV5-1 and TRBJ1-1, with no clear D. Trimming removed 3 bases at V and 1 base at J, with 13 bases between. This CDR3 spans 15 amino acids. The germline gives CDR1 SGHRS, CDR2 YFSETQ. This chain's CDR3 is CASSSTGLPNTEAFF. The DNA of the CDR3 is TGCGCCAGCAGCTCGACGGGGTTACCGAACACTGAAGCTTTCTTT. Full variable domain (rest looked up from reference TRBV5-1 and TRBJ1-1): KAGVTQTPRYLIKTRGQQVTLSCSPISGHRSVSWYQQTPGQGLQFLFEYFSETQRNKGNFPGRFSGRQFSNSRSEMNVSTLELGDSALYLCASSSTGLPNTEAFFGQGTRLTVV.

This sequence joins TRBV20-1 and TRBJ2-7; D not certain. Germline V gives CDR1 DFQATT, CDR2 SNEGSKA (reference sequence). This CDR3 region has 13 residues. Between the trimmed V and J ends, which lost 1 base and 2 bases, there was a span of 9 bases. The CDR3, as DNA: TGCAGTGCTAGAGGGCAGGATACCTACGAGCAGTACTTC. It is translated as CSARGQDTYEQYF.

This clonotype was seen only a few times. The DNA for the CDR3 is TGTGCCAGTTCTCGGGGTCTTGCGGGAGGTGAAAATGAGCAGTTCTTC. It encodes CASSRGLAGGENEQFF. J is TRBJ2-1 and V is TRBV5-5; 8 bases map to TRBD2. The CDR3 sequence is 16 residues long. V trimming: 8 bases; J trimming: 7 bases; junction bases outside the gene matches: 17. Per the germline V gene, CDR1 is SGHKS and CDR2 is YYEKEE (reference sequence).

The sample holds many counts of this clonotype. CDR3 sequence reads: CASTFIGALYNEQFF. For the CDR3, the DNA is TGTGCCAGCACCTTTATCGGTGCCCTCTACAATGAGCAGTTCTTC. The chain links TRBV5-5 to TRBJ2-1; D remains ambiguous. The V gene lost 6 bases and the J gene lost 3 bases, with 16 bases spanning the gap. The CDR3 is 15 amino acids. The germline V gene has CDR1 SGHKS and CDR2 YYEKEE (reference sequence).